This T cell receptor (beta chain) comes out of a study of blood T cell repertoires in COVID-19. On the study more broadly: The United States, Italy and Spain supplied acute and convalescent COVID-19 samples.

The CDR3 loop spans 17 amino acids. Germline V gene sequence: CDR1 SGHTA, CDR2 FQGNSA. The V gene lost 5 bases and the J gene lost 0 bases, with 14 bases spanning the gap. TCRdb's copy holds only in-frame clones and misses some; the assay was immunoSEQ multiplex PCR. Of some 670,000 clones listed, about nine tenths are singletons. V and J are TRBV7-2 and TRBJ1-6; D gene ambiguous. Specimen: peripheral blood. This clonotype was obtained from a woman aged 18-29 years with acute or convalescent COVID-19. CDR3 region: CASSLEAVSSYNSPLHF. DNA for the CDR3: TGTGCCAGCAGCCTTGAGGCAGTCAGCTCCTATAATTCACCCCTCCACTTT. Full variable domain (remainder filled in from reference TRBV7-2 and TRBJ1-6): GAGVSQSPSNKVTEKGKDVELRCDPISGHTALYWYRQSLGQGLEFLIYFQGNSAPDKSGLPSDRFSAERTGGSVSTLTIQRTQQEDSAVYLCASSLEAVSSYNSPLHFGNGTRLTVT.